This record covers a single TCR beta chain. For CDR3 and TCR beta VDJ profiling, genomic DNA was the template used. One entry per CDR3 protein results from TCRdb running MiXCR on the reads. Found here are 150,000 or so distinct CDR3 sequences, around 50% of them singletons; the top ten hold around 1.1%. CDR3 length: 18 residues. The germline gives CDR1 MNHEY, CDR2 SMNVEV (reference sequence). V lost 6 bases and J 0 bases, leaving 18 bases between the germline ends. The sample comes from a study of CD8+CD57+ T cells in acquired aplastic anemia. Study background: Average DNA yield from sorted CD4+ and CD8+ cells was approximately 3.2 ug.

Before being chosen for sequencing, patients had shown CD8+CD57+ cell expansion by flow cytometry. Blood sampling was performed on the patients, and none of them had received therapy by then. V and J are TRBV27 and TRBJ1-6; D is unclear. This TCR was recovered from a human donor with aplastic anemia. The sample consisted of sorted CD4+, CD8+, or CD8+CD57+ T cells (not recorded which) from PBMCs. The CDR3 sequence is CASRTSGVPSSYNSPLHF. In DNA form, the CDR3 reads TGTGCCAGCAGAACCTCCGGGGTCCCTAGCTCCTATAATTCACCCCTCCACTTT.